These 18 T cell receptor beta chains were sequenced from one sample in a study of shared clonotypes between healthy human individuals. TCRdb keeps only in-frame clones here, not all; method: immunoSEQ multiplex PCR. The sample lists under 1,900,000 clones, approximately 98.5% seen once, with 0.3% to 0.45% in the top ten. Sequenced sample: naive CD4+ T cells sorted from blood. Subset given: CD45RA+ positively selected. The receptors stem from a man aged 30 to 45 in good health.

This chain links TRBV11-2 with TRBJ2-7, with D uncertain. V was clipped by 2 bases and J by 6 bases, with 14 bases between them. Germline values: CDR1 SGHAT, CDR2 FQNNGV. There are 14 residues in the CDR3. The CDR3 nucleotides read TGTGCCAGCAGCTTACTAGGTCAGTTAAGCGAGCAGTACTTC. Amino acids: CASSLLGQLSEQYF.

The chain uses TRBV27 and TRBJ2-1, with 14 bases identical to TRBD2. With 4 bases clipped from V and 9 bases from J, the junction kept 8 bases outside the gene matches. The CDR3 sequence is 16 residues long. Germline CDR1 is MNHEY and CDR2 is SMNVEV (reference sequence). The chain's CDR3 is CASSSPTSGRAFEQFF. CDR3 sequence (DNA): TGTGCCAGCAGTTCTCCGACTAGCGGGAGGGCCTTTGAGCAGTTCTTC.

The chain couples TRBV2 to TRBJ2-5, with 7 nucleotides matching TRBD1. Per the germline V gene, CDR1 is SNHLY and CDR2 is FYNNEI. The CDR3 sequence is 14 residues long. J gave up 2 bases and V 7 bases, and 7 bases lay outside the gene matches. The CDR3 bases are TGTGCCAGCAATGACCCGGGACAGCAAGAGACCCAGTACTTC. Protein sequence: CASNDPGQQETQYF.

V usage is TRBV27 and J usage is TRBJ2-7, with 8 bases aligning to TRBD1. The length of the CDR3 is 17 residues. Trimming took 3 bases from V and 1 from J; bases not matched to a gene: 11. The germline CDR1 and CDR2 sequences are MNHEY and SMNVEV (reference sequence). CDR3 in amino acids: CASSLVSGTGLSYEQYF. In DNA form, the CDR3 reads TGTGCCAGCAGTTTGGTTTCCGGGACAGGCTTATCCTACGAGCAGTACTTC.

V gene TRBV2 combines with J gene TRBJ1-1; unclear D gene. Germline V lookup: CDR1 SNHLY, CDR2 FYNNEI. The CDR3 has 13 amino acids. V dropped 6 bases and J dropped 5 bases, with 13 bases sitting between them. The CDR3 region is CASSGLRGTEAFF. In nucleotides, the CDR3 is TGTGCCAGCAGCGGTTTGAGAGGGACTGAAGCTTTCTTT.

The gene calls are TRBV14 and TRBJ1-1, with 7 bases lining up with TRBD1. This CDR3 spans 17 amino acids. CDR1 SGHDN and CDR2 FVKESK come from the germline V gene. V gave up 6 bases and J gave up 0 bases; unmatched junction bases: 13. The DNA for the CDR3 is TGTGCCAGCAGATCGGGACAGCTAGATCCTTTGAACACTGAAGCTTTCTTT. It translates to CASRSGQLDPLNTEAFF.

The sample holds one count of this clone. The CDR3, as DNA: TGTGCCAGCAACGTAGATCCAGCAACCGGGGAGCTGTTTTTT. As protein: CASNVDPATGELFF. The rearrangement links TRBV2 to TRBJ2-2; D ambiguous. CDR1 and CDR2 (germline): SNHLY, FYNNEI. This CDR3 has 14 amino acids. The V and J ends lost 7 bases and 5 bases respectively, with 14 bases between them.

The chain has TRBV9 and TRBJ2-7, with D possibly being TRBD1 (5 bases). The V end was cut by 0 bases, the J end by 2 bases, with 9 bases between. CDR3 length equals 14 residues. Per germline, CDR1 SGDLS and CDR2 YYNGEE. CDR3 sequence: CASSVGSRAYEQYF. The CDR3 region has the DNA TGTGCCAGCAGCGTAGGCTCCAGGGCCTACGAGCAGTACTTC.

V is TRBV9 and J is TRBJ1-3; TRBD1 is a possible D gene (6 bases). This CDR3 has 16 amino acids. Trimming removed 4 bases from V and 0 bases from J, with 14 bases in between. Looked up from germline, CDR1 is SGDLS and CDR2 is YYNGEE. The CDR3 loop is CASSFGQTSSGNTIYF. Here the CDR3 DNA reads TGTGCCAGCAGCTTTGGACAGACGAGCTCTGGAAACACCATATATTTT.

In regard to this clone: Other nucleotide sequences in the sample specify the same CDR3. The rearrangement joins TRBV7-8 to TRBJ2-7; D is unresolved. Germline assignment: CDR1 SGHVS and CDR2 FQNEAQ. The CDR3 totals 11 residues. Trimming shortened V by 5 bases and J by 2 bases, and 4 bases separated the two germline ends. CDR3 nucleotides: TGTGCCAGCAGCGTAACCTACGAGCAGTACTTC. It is translated as CASSVTYEQYF.

The chain's CDR3 is CASSYFAGKTGELFF. The DNA of the CDR3 is TGTGCCAGCAGTTACTTTGCAGGGAAAACCGGGGAGCTGTTTTTT. The chain has TRBV6-5 and TRBJ2-2; possible D gene TRBD1, 5 bases. Deletions cut 1 base from V and 5 bases from J, with 11 bases between. CDR1 is MNHEY, CDR2 SVGAGI, per germline. The CDR3 covers 15 residues.

This clone was recorded only once. The chain recombines TRBV5-1 with TRBJ1-2, with TRBD1 as a possible D gene (6 bases). V shed 3 bases and J shed 8 bases, with 20 bases lying between them. Germline lookup yields CDR1 SGHRS and CDR2 YFSETQ. The CDR3 spans 15 residues. CDR3 residues: CASSSPGQAGIGYTF. CDR3 in DNA: TGCGCCAGCAGCTCACCGGGACAAGCGGGGATCGGCTACACCTTC.

The rearrangement joins TRBV6-5 to TRBJ1-2, with TRBD1 identical over 7 bases. The CDR3 runs to 16 residues. Looked up from germline, CDR1 is MNHEY and CDR2 is SVGAGI. The V segment lost 2 bases and the J segment 5 bases; nucleotides outside the gene matches: 11. CDR3 loop: CASSYQAGGKGYGYTF. The CDR3 DNA sequence: TGTGCCAGCAGTTACCAAGCAGGGGGGAAAGGGTATGGCTACACCTTC.

The CDR3 region is CASSVGTSGRAHYNEQFF. The CDR3 region has the DNA TGTGCCAGCAGCGTCGGGACTAGCGGGAGGGCCCACTACAATGAGCAGTTCTTC. The genes are TRBV9 and TRBJ2-1; 16 bases align to TRBD2. The CDR3 covers 18 residues. J was trimmed by 3 bases and V by 2 bases; bases with no gene match: 5. Germline V CDR1 and CDR2: SGDLS, YYNGEE. Full variable domain (remainder filled in from reference TRBV9 and TRBJ2-1): DSGVTQTPKHLITATGQRVTLRCSPRSGDLSVYWYQQSLDQGLQFLIQYYNGEERAKGNILERFSAQQFPDLHSELNLSSLELGDSALYFCASSVGTSGRAHYNEQFFGPGTRLTVL.

The chain links TRBV19 to TRBJ2-5; D is ambiguous. The germline gives CDR1 LNHDA, CDR2 SQIVND (reference sequence). The CDR3 consists of 13 residues. Trimming removed 3 bases at V and 5 bases at J, with 10 bases between. This CDR3 reads CASSMGFLETQYF. The CDR3 coding sequence is TGTGCCAGTAGTATGGGGTTTTTGGAGACCCAGTACTTC.

The chain carries TRBV11-3 and TRBJ2-5; 8 positions agree with TRBD2. CDR1 is SGHNT, CDR2 YENEEA, per germline. This CDR3 has 12 residues. V was pared by 5 bases and J by 9 bases, with 5 bases of the junction left unmatched. Here the CDR3 reads CASSPPGGAQYF. CDR3 nucleotides: TGTGCCAGCAGCCCCCCGGGGGGGGCCCAGTACTTC. The full variable domain, completed using reference TRBV11-3 and TRBJ2-5, is EAGVVQSPRYKIIEKKQPVAFWCNPISGHNTLYWYLQNLGQGPELLIRYENEEAVDDSQLPKDRFSAERLKGVDSTLKIQPAELGDSAVYLCASSPPGGAQYFGPGTRLLVL.

The J gene is TRBJ1-1, the V gene TRBV11-2; D unresolved. The CDR3 consists of 15 residues. The V gene lost 7 bases and the J gene lost 10 bases, with 25 bases spanning the gap. Germline CDR1 reads SGHAT; CDR2 reads FQNNGV. The CDR3 is CASTSLDGGIWGAFF. Here the CDR3 DNA reads TGTGCCAGCACCTCACTTGACGGCGGGATATGGGGAGCTTTCTTT.

Details on this clone: Other DNA sequences from this sample encode an identical CDR3 as well. The chain uses TRBV15 and TRBJ2-7; D not resolved. This CDR3 is 14 amino acids long. V shed 1 base and J shed 1 base, with 8 bases lying between them. Germline V gives CDR1 LNHNV, CDR2 YYDKDF (reference sequence). The CDR3 bases are TGTGCCACCAGCAGAGTTGGCGGTTCCTACGAGCAGTACTTC. It yields the protein CATSRVGGSYEQYF.